The clone carrying this T cell receptor beta chain was recorded at least ten times. Its antigen is unknown. The CDR3 spans 16 residues. Trimming shortened V by 5 bases and J by 1 base, and 18 bases separated the two germline ends. CDR1 and CDR2 (germline): MNHEY, SMNVEV (reference sequence). The data are from a study of T cells in Graves' hyperthyroidism and ophthalmopathy. General observations from the study: For ophthalmopathy, model prediction preceded onset by a median roughly 6.2 months. Stable hyperthyroidism and ophthalmopathy were separated using 13 V-J signatures. Most thyroid clonotypes with frequency above 0.001 were detected in blood.

It was RNA transcripts that yielded the amplified TCR beta CDR3 regions. The TCR CDR3 was amplified in a first-round RT-PCR using the HTBI primer set. TCRdb re-derived calls from the multiplex PCR reads in MiXCR, one entry per CDR3 protein. Of about 610,000 distinct CDR3 sequences in the sample, 14% to 15% were seen once. The rearrangement uses TRBV27 and TRBJ2-7; possibly TRBD1 for D (8 bases). Input material: blood. This TCR was sampled from a woman in her thirties or forties with Graves' ophthalmopathy. This CDR3 reads CASSLDRDYLSYEQYF. CDR3 bases: TGTGCCAGCAGTCTGGACAGGGACTACTTGTCCTACGAGCAGTACTTC.